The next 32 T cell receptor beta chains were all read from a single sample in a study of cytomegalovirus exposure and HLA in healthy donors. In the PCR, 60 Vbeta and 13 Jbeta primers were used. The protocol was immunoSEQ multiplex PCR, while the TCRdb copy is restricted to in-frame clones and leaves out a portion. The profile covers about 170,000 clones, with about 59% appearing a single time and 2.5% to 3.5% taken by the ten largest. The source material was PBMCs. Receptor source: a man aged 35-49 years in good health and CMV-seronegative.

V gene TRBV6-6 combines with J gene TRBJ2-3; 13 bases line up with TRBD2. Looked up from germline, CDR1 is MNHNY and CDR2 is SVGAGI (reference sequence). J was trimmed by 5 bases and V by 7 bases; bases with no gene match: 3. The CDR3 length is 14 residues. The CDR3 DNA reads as TGTGCCAGCATACTAGCGGGGGGGCGAGATACGCAGTATTTT. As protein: CASILAGGRDTQYF.

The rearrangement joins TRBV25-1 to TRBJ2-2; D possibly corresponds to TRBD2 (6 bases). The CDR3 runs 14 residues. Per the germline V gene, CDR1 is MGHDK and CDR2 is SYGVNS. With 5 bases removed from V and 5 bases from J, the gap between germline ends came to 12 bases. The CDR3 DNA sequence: TGTGCCAGCAGTCGGGACGGAGGGACCGGGGAGCTGTTTTTT. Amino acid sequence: CASSRDGGTGELFF.

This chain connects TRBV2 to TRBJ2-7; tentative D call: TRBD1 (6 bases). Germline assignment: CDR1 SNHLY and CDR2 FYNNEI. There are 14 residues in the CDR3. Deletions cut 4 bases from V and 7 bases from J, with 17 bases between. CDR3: CASSGNGGLLEQYF. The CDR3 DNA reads TGTGCCAGCAGTGGGAATGGGGGCCTTCTAGAGCAGTACTTC.

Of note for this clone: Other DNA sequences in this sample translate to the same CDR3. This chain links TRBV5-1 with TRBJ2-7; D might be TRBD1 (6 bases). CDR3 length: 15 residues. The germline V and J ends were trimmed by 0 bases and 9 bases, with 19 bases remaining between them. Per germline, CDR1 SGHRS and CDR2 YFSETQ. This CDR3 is CASSLDRTDPLRQYF. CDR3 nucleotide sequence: TGCGCCAGCAGCTTGGACCGGACAGATCCTTTGCGGCAGTACTTC. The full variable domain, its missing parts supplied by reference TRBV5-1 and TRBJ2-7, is KAGVTQTPRYLIKTRGQQVTLSCSPISGHRSVSWYQQTPGQGLQFLFEYFSETQRNKGNFPGRFSGRQFSNSRSEMNVSTLELGDSALYLCASSLDRTDPLRQYFGPGTRLTVT.

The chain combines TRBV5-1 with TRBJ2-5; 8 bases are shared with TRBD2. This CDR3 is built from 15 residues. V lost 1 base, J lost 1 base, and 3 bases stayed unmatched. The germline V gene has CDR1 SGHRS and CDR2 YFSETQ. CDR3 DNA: TGCGCCAGCAGCTTGCCGGGGGGGGCCCAAGAGACCCAGTACTTC. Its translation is CASSLPGGAQETQYF.

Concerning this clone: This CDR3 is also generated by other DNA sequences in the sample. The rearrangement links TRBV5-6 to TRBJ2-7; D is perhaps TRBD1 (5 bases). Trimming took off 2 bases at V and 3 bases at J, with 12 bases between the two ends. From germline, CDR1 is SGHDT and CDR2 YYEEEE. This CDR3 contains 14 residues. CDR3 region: CASSLRQSDYEQYF. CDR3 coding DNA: TGTGCCAGCAGCTTAAGACAGAGCGACTACGAGCAGTACTTC.

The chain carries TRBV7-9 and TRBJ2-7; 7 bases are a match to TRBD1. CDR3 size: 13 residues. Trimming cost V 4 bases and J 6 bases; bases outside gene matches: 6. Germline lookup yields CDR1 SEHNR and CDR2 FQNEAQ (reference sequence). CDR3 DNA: TGTGCCAGCAGCTCAGGGACAGCCTCCGAGCAGTACTTC. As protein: CASSSGTASEQYF.

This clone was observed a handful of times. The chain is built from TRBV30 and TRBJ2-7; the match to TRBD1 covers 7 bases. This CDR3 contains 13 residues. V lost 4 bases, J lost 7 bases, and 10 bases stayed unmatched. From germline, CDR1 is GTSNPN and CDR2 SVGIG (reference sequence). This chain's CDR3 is CAWNAGGTREQYF. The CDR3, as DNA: TGTGCCTGGAATGCAGGGGGAACGAGGGAGCAGTACTTC. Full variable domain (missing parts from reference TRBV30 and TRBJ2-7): SQTIHQWPATLVQPVGSPLSLECTVEGTSNPNLYWYRQAAGRGLQLLFYSVGIGQISSEVPQNLSASRPQDRQFILSSKKLLLSDSGFYLCAWNAGGTREQYFGPGTRLTVT.

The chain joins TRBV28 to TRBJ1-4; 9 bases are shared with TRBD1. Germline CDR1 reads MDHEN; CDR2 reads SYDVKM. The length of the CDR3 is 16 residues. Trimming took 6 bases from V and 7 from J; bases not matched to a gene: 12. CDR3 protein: CASRRQGTGFSEKLFF. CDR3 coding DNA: TGTGCCAGCAGACGTCAGGGGACAGGGTTTTCTGAAAAACTGTTTTTT.

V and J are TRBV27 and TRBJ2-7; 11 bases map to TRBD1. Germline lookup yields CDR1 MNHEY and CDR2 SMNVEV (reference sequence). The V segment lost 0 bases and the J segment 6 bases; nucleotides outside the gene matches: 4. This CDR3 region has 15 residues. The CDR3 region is CASSLSGQGVGEQYF. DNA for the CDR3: TGTGCCAGCAGTTTATCGGGACAGGGGGTAGGCGAGCAGTACTTC.

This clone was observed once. CDR3 DNA sequence: TGTGCCAGCAGTGTCTCGCGGGCGGATGAAGCTTTCTTT. It codes for CASSVSRADEAFF. The chain recombines TRBV2 with TRBJ1-1; D not certain. V lost 4 bases and J 7 bases, leaving 13 bases between the germline ends. CDR1 and CDR2 from the germline V gene are SNHLY and FYNNEI. The CDR3 spans 13 residues.

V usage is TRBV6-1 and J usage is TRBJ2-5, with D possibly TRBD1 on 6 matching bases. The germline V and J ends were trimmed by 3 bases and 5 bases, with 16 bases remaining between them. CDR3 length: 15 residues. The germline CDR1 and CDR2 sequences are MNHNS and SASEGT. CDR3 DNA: TGTGCCAGCAGTGATTTTCCAGGGGTTAAGGAGACCCAGTACTTC. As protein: CASSDFPGVKETQYF.

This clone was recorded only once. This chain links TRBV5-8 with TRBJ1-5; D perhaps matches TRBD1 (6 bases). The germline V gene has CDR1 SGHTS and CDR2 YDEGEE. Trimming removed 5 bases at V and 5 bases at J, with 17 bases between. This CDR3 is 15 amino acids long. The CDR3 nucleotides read TGTGCCAGCAGGATCACCCGGGACAAATATCAGCCCCAGCATTTT. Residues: CASRITRDKYQPQHF. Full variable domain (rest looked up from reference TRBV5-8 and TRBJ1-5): EAGVTQSPTHLIKTRGQQATLRCSPISGHTSVYWYQQALGLGLQFLLWYDEGEERNRGNFPPRFSGRQFPNYSSELNVNALELEDSALYLCASRITRDKYQPQHFGDGTRLSIL.

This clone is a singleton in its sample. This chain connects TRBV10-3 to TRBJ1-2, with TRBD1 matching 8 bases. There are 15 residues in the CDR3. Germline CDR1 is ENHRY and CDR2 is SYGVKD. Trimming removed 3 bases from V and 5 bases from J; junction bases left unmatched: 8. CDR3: CAISDAGQAEYGYTF. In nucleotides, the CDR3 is TGTGCCATCAGTGACGCGGGACAGGCCGAATATGGCTACACCTTC.

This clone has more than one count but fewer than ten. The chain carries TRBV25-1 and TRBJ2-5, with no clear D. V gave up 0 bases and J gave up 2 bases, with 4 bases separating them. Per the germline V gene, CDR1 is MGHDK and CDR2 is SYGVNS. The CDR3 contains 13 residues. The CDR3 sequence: CASSEYSQETQYF. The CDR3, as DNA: TGTGCCAGCAGTGAATACAGTCAAGAGACCCAGTACTTC.

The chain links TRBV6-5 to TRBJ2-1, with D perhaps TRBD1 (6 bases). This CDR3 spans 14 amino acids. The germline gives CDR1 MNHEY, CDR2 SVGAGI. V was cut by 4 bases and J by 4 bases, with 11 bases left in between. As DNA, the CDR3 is TGTGCCAGCAGTTCTAATACAGGGTACAATGAGCAGTTCTTC. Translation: CASSSNTGYNEQFF.

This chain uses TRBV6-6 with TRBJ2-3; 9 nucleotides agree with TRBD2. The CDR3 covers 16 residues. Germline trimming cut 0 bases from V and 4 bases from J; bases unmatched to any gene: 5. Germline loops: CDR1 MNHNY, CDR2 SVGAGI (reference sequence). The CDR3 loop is CASSYSAGGHPDTQYF. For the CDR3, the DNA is TGTGCCAGCAGTTACTCGGCGGGGGGGCACCCAGATACGCAGTATTTT.

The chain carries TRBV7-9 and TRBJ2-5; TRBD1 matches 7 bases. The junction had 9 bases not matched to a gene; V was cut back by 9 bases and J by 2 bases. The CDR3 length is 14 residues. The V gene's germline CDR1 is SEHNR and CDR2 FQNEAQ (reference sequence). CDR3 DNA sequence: TGTGCCAGTCGCCAGGGGGAGATTCAAGAGACCCAGTACTTC. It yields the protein CASRQGEIQETQYF.

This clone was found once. The CDR3 DNA sequence: TGCGCCAGCAGCTTCTCGGGGAGAGGGGCCAACGTCCTGACTTTC. As protein: CASSFSGRGANVLTF. This rearrangement joins TRBV5-1 to TRBJ2-6; perhaps TRBD2 as D (5 bases). CDR1 and CDR2 (germline): SGHRS, YFSETQ. This CDR3 region has 15 residues. Trimming left V 2 bases short and J 4 bases short, with 10 bases between.

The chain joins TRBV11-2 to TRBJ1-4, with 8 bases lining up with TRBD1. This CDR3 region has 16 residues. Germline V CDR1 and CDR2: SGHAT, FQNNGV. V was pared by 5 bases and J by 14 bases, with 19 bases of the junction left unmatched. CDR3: CASSLGRDRSDFSLFF. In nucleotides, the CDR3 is TGTGCCAGCAGCCTGGGCCGGGACAGGTCGGATTTTTCCCTGTTTTTT.

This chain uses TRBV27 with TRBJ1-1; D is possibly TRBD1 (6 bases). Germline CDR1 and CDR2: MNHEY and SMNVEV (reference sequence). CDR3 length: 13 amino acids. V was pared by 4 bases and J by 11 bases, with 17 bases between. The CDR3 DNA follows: TGTGCCAGCAGTTCGGGACACCAAGTGCGGGCTTTCTTT. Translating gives CASSSGHQVRAFF.

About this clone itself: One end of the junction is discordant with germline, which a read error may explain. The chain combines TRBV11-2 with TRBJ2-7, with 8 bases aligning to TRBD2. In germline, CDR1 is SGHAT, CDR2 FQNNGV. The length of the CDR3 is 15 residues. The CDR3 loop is CASTLRLATSYEQYF. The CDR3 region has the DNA TGTGCCAGCACCTTACGACTAGCGACTTCCTACGAGCAGTACTTC.

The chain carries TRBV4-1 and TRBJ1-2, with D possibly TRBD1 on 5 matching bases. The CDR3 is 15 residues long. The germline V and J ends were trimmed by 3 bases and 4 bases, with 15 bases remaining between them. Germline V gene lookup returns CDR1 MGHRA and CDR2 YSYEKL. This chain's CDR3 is CASSQAGLNGYGYTF. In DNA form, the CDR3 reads TGCGCCAGCAGCCAGGCAGGGTTAAACGGCTATGGCTACACCTTC.

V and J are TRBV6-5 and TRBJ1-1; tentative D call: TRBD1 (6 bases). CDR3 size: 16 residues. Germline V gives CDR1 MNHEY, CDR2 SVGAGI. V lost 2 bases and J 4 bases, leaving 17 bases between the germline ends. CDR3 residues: CASSYAVGGARTEAFF. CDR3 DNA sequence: TGTGCCAGCAGTTACGCCGTCGGGGGGGCCCGCACTGAAGCTTTCTTT.

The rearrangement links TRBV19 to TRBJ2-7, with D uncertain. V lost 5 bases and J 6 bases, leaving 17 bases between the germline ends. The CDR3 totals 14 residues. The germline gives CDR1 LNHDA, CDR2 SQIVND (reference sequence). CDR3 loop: CASSYGFTSGEQYF. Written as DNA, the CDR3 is TGTGCCAGTAGTTACGGGTTTACCTCGGGCGAGCAGTACTTC.

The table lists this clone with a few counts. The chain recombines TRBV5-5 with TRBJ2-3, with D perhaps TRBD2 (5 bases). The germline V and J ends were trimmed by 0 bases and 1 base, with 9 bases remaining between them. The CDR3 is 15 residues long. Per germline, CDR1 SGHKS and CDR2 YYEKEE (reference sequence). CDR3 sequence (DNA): TGTGCCAGCAGCTTGGACTCCGGGGGCACAGATACGCAGTATTTT. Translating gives CASSLDSGGTDTQYF.

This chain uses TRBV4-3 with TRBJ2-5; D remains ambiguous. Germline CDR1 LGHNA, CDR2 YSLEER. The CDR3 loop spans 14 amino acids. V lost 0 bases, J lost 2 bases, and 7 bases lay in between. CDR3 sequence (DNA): TGCGCCAGCAGCCAAGATACCAGTCAAGAGACCCAGTACTTC. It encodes CASSQDTSQETQYF.

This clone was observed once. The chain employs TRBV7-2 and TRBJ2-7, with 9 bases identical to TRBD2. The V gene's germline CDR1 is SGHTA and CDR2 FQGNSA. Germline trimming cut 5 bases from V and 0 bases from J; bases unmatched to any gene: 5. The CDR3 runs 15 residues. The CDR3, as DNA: TGTGCCAGCAGCCTCACTAGCGGGCTCTCCTACGAGCAGTACTTC. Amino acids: CASSLTSGLSYEQYF. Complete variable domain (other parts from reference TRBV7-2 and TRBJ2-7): GAGVSQSPSNKVTEKGKDVELRCDPISGHTALYWYRQSLGQGLEFLIYFQGNSAPDKSGLPSDRFSAERTGGSVSTLTIQRTQQEDSAVYLCASSLTSGLSYEQYFGPGTRLTVT.

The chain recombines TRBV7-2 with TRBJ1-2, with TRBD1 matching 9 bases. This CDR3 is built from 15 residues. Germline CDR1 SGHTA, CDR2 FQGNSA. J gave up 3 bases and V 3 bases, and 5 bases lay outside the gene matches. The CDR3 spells CASSLTGGDYYGYTF. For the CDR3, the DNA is TGTGCCAGCAGCTTGACAGGGGGTGATTACTATGGCTACACCTTC. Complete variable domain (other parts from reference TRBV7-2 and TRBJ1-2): GAGVSQSPSNKVTEKGKDVELRCDPISGHTALYWYRQSLGQGLEFLIYFQGNSAPDKSGLPSDRFSAERTGGSVSTLTIQRTQQEDSAVYLCASSLTGGDYYGYTFGSGTRLTVV.

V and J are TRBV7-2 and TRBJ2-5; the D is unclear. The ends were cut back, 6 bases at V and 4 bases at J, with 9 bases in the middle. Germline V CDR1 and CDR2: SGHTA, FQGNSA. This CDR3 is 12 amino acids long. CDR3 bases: TGTGCCAGCAGACAGAGTCGAGAGACCCAGTACTTC. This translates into CASRQSRETQYF.

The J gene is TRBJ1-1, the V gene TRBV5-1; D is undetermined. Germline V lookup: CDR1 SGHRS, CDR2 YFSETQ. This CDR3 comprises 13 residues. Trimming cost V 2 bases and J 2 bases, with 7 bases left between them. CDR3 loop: CASSFEANTEAFF. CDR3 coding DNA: TGCGCCAGCAGCTTCGAAGCAAACACTGAAGCTTTCTTT.

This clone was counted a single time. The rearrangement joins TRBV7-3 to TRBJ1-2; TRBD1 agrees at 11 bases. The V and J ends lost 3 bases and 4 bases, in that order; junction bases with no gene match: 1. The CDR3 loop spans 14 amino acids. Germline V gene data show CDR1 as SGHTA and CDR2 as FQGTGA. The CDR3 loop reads CASSLGQGGYGYTF. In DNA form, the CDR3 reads TGTGCCAGCAGCTTGGGACAGGGGGGCTATGGCTACACCTTC. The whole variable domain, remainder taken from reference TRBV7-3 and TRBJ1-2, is GAGVSQTPSNKVTEKGKYVELRCDPISGHTALYWYRQSLGQGPEFLIYFQGTGAADDSGLPNDRFFAVRPEGSVSTLKIQRTERGDSAVYLCASSLGQGGYGYTFGSGTRLTVV.